This T cell receptor beta chain was found in a study of OX40 agonist ivuxolimab in advanced cancers. For the study at large: Ivuxolimab is a fully human IgG2 antibody that activates OX40 (CD134).

Sequencing was performed with immunoSEQ multiplex PCR; in TCRdb, only in-frame clones are kept and a portion is missing. The sample has around 30,000 clones; 89% are singletons. The CDR3 spans 13 residues. The V and J ends lost 7 bases and 3 bases, in that order; junction bases with no gene match: 4. CDR1 is SEHNR, CDR2 FQNEAQ, per germline (reference sequence). Only one count was recorded for this clone. The chain carries TRBV7-9 and TRBJ2-5, with 8 positions matching TRBD2. Sample: CD4+ or CD8+ T cells sorted from blood, taken in a trial of the OX40 agonist ivuxolimab. This sequence was found in an adult with an advanced solid tumor such as melanoma, head and neck, liver or kidney cancer. CDR3 loop: CASIPRGEETQYF. For the CDR3, the DNA is TGTGCCAGCATCCCGCGGGGGGAAGAGACCCAGTACTTC.